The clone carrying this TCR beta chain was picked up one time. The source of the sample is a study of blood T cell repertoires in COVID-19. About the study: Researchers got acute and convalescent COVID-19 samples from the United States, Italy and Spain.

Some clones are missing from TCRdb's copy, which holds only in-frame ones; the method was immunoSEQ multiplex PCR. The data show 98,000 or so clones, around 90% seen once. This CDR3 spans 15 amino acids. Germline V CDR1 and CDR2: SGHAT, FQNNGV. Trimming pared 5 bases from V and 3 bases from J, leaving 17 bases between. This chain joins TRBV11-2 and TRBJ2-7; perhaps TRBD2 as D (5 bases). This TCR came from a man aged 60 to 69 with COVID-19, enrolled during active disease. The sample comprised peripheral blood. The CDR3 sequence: CASSGLGPKFYEQYF. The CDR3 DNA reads TGTGCCAGCAGCGGACTTGGGCCCAAATTCTACGAGCAGTACTTC.